This entry lists 17 T cell receptor beta chains sequenced from one sample in a study of beta chain features in type 1 diabetes. What was sequenced were expressed TCRB transcripts, since all of the isolated RNA had been reverse transcribed. Data came from immunoSEQ multiplex PCR; TCRdb stores just in-frame clones and leaves some out. The table records about half a million clones, roughly 11% of them present only once. Sample: naive CD4+ T cells from blood. The receptors derive from a woman under 30 in good health.

This clone came up a few times. This chain joins TRBV7-9 and TRBJ2-7; D not certain. CDR3 length: 16 residues. With 8 bases removed from V and 0 bases from J, the gap between germline ends came to 20 bases. The germline gives CDR1 SEHNR, CDR2 FQNEAQ (reference sequence). CDR3 protein: CASGPPGVSSSYEQYF. The CDR3 DNA reads as TGTGCCAGCGGCCCGCCGGGCGTGAGTAGCTCCTACGAGCAGTACTTC. The variable domain in full, with the rest retrieved from reference TRBV7-9 and TRBJ2-7, is DTGVSQNPRHKITKRGQNVTFRCDPISEHNRLYWYRQTLGQGPEFLTYFQNEAQLEKSRLLSDRFSAERPKGSFSTLEIQRTEQGDSAMYLCASGPPGVSSSYEQYFGPGTRLTVT.

The chain uses TRBV4-1 and TRBJ2-6; D possibly matches TRBD1 or TRBD2 (5 bases each). The CDR3 loop spans 20 amino acids. Germline V gives CDR1 MGHRA, CDR2 YSYEKL. The V and J ends lost 3 bases and 0 bases respectively, with 21 bases between them. The CDR3 coding sequence is TGCGCCAGCAGCCACAAGTTTGCGGTAGGGGAGACCTCTGGGGCCAACGTCCTGACTTTC. It yields the protein CASSHKFAVGETSGANVLTF.

The chain recombines TRBV7-2 with TRBJ1-1; a possible D gene is TRBD1 (6 bases). The germline gives CDR1 SGHTA, CDR2 FQGNSA. V lost 5 bases to trimming and J lost 1 base, with 11 bases between them. This CDR3 has 14 residues. CDR3: CASSPGHANTEAFF. DNA for the CDR3: TGTGCCAGCAGCCCGGGACACGCGAACACTGAAGCTTTCTTT.

CDR3 sequence: CASSTTGDYEQYV. For the CDR3, the DNA is TGTGCCAGCAGTACGACAGGGGACTACGAGCAGTACGTC. The chain recombines TRBV28 with TRBJ2-7, with 8 bases identical to TRBD1. The ends lost 5 bases at V and 3 bases at J; junction bases unmatched: 3. The CDR3 contains 13 residues. Germline V gene data show CDR1 as MDHEN and CDR2 as SYDVKM.

The rearrangement links TRBV7-9 to TRBJ1-2, with 9 positions matching TRBD1. Germline CDR1 reads SEHNR; CDR2 reads FQNEAQ (reference sequence). With 5 bases clipped from V and 8 bases from J, the junction kept 12 bases outside the gene matches. The CDR3 contains 15 residues. The CDR3 DNA reads as TGTGCCAGCAGCCAAGGACAGGGGACAGTAATCGGCTACACCTTC. Its protein is CASSQGQGTVIGYTF.

The chain recombines TRBV14 with TRBJ1-2, with TRBD1 identical over 9 bases. The V gene's germline CDR1 is SGHDN and CDR2 FVKESK. Germline trimming cut 4 bases from V and 7 bases from J; bases unmatched to any gene: 4. This CDR3 has 13 residues. CDR3 loop: CASSRDRAVGYTF. The CDR3 bases are TGTGCCAGCAGCCGGGACAGGGCCGTTGGCTACACCTTC.

As regards this clone: Other DNA sequences in this sample translate to the same CDR3. The chain combines TRBV30 with TRBJ2-1, with D hard to call. CDR1 is GTSNPN and CDR2 is SVGIG in the germline V gene (reference sequence). V lost 2 bases and J lost 0, with 5 bases in between. The CDR3 spans 13 residues. CDR3 amino acids: CAWSTSSYNEQFF. DNA of the CDR3: TGTGCCTGGAGTACCAGCTCCTACAATGAGCAGTTCTTC.

V is TRBV11-1 and J is TRBJ2-1; 7 bases agree with TRBD1. CDR1 and CDR2 (germline): SGHAT, FQDESV (reference sequence). The CDR3 runs to 15 residues. Trimming at V came to 5 bases and at J to 5 bases, leaving 9 bases not matched to a gene. CDR3 sequence reads: CASSPGQVGNNEQFF. CDR3 DNA: TGTGCCAGCAGCCCCGGACAGGTCGGTAACAATGAGCAGTTCTTC.

This clone was observed a few times. The CDR3 nucleotides are TGTGCCAGCAGCTTTTGGCCTAGCACAGATACGCAGTATTTT. As protein: CASSFWPSTDTQYF. The chain uses TRBV5-8 and TRBJ2-3; D unclear. Between the trimmed V and J ends, which lost 2 bases and 0 bases, there was a span of 7 bases. This CDR3 spans 14 amino acids. Germline values: CDR1 SGHTS, CDR2 YDEGEE.

The rearrangement links TRBV30 to TRBJ1-4; perhaps TRBD1 as D (5 bases). CDR3 size: 13 residues. Trimming left V 5 bases short and J 11 bases short, with 18 bases between. Germline V gene sequence: CDR1 GTSNPN, CDR2 SVGIG (reference sequence). CDR3 DNA sequence: TGTGCCTGGGATTCGCCCCAATCAGGGAAACTGTTTTTT. Its protein product is CAWDSPQSGKLFF.

This clone was picked up a small number of times. The chain has TRBV7-2 and TRBJ2-3, with D possibly being TRBD1 (5 bases). V was clipped by 1 base and J by 4 bases, with 9 bases between them. CDR3 length: 14 amino acids. The V gene's germline CDR1 is SGHTA and CDR2 FQGNSA. Written as DNA, the CDR3 is TGTGCCAGCAGCTTAGTCAGGGAATCAGATACGCAGTATTTT. Residues: CASSLVRESDTQYF.

In this sample, this clone turned up a few times. The chain is built from TRBV5-4 and TRBJ2-1; tentatively, D is TRBD1 (5 bases). Trimming removed 4 bases from V and 6 bases from J, with 17 bases in between. The CDR3 has 15 amino acids. CDR1 SGHNT and CDR2 YYREEE come from the germline V gene (reference sequence). The DNA of the CDR3 is TGTGCCAGCAGCCTGATCGACAGACGGGCCAATGAGCAGTTCTTC. It is translated as CASSLIDRRANEQFF.

This chain connects TRBV15 to TRBJ2-4; 11 nucleotides align to TRBD1. J gave up 3 bases and V 5 bases, and 9 bases lay outside the gene matches. The CDR3 has 17 residues. In germline, CDR1 is LNHNV, CDR2 YYDKDF (reference sequence). The CDR3, as DNA: TGTGCCACCAGCGGGGGACAGGGGGTTGACGGCAAAAACATTCAGTACTTC. This gives the protein CATSGGQGVDGKNIQYF.

This clone was seen more than once but under ten times. The chain joins TRBV18 to TRBJ2-1; 10 nucleotides agree with TRBD1. Germline V CDR1 and CDR2: KGHSH, LQKENI. The CDR3 has 15 residues. V gave up 4 bases and J gave up 8 bases; unmatched junction bases: 8. In DNA form, the CDR3 reads TGTGCCAGCTCACTCGACAGGGGGCTGGTCGATGAGCAGTTCTTC. It encodes CASSLDRGLVDEQFF.

This clone was seen a handful of times. The chain has TRBV27 and TRBJ1-1; no clear D. Germline V lookup: CDR1 MNHEY, CDR2 SMNVEV (reference sequence). The CDR3 is 14 amino acids. Trimming removed 3 bases from V and 6 bases from J, with 14 bases in between. CDR3 in DNA: TGTGCCAGCAGTTTTAGGCCCGATGATCCTGAAGCTTTCTTT. Translated, it gives CASSFRPDDPEAFF.

CDR3 amino acids: CASSRDRSNQPQHF. The CDR3 region has the DNA TGTGCCAGCAGTCGCGATAGGAGCAATCAGCCCCAGCATTTT. V is TRBV6-6 and J is TRBJ1-5; D is ambiguous. Trimming pared 5 bases from V and 1 base from J, leaving 9 bases between. CDR3 length: 14 amino acids. The germline gives CDR1 MNHNY, CDR2 SVGAGI (reference sequence).

The sample holds a few counts of this clone. The chain couples TRBV11-3 to TRBJ1-1; no firm D call. The germline V and J ends were trimmed by 4 bases and 0 bases, with 12 bases remaining between them. This CDR3 region has 15 residues. The germline V gene encodes CDR1 SGHNT and CDR2 YENEEA. CDR3: CASSYSGQLNTEAFF. The CDR3 nucleotides read TGTGCCAGCAGCTACAGCGGGCAGCTGAACACTGAAGCTTTCTTT.